The 15 T cell receptor beta chains in this list originate from one sample, sequenced in a study of identical twins. TCRdb reprocessed the 5' RACE reads via MiXCR and lists one record per CDR3 protein. The sample has under 800,000 distinct CDR3 sequences, 21% seen once. The sample also formed part of further work on T cells expressing NK-cell markers.

Material: PBMCs. The receptor source for this set is a young woman in good health.

There are a few counts of this clonotype. The chain carries TRBV7-3 and TRBJ2-1, with 7 bases identical to TRBD2. The CDR3 length is 16 residues. V gave up 4 bases and J gave up 0 bases; unmatched junction bases: 6. Germline CDR1 is SGHTA and CDR2 is FQGTGA. CDR3 sequence reads: CASSSPGGGSYNEQFF. In nucleotides, the CDR3 is TGTGCCAGCAGCTCCCCGGGGGGAGGCTCCTACAATGAGCAGTTCTTC.

This sequence joins TRBV20-1 and TRBJ2-7; D gene ambiguous. V was shortened by 3 bases and J by 2 bases, with 11 bases between the two germline ends. Germline lookup yields CDR1 DFQATT and CDR2 SNEGSKA (reference sequence). This CDR3 region has 13 residues. CDR3 bases: TGCAGTGCTAGGGCCCCCCTGCCCTACGAGCAGTACTTC. Translation: CSARAPLPYEQYF.

This chain uses TRBV7-9 with TRBJ2-5; D call uncertain. This CDR3 is 16 amino acids long. Germline CDR1 is SEHNR and CDR2 is FQNEAQ (reference sequence). V dropped 6 bases and J dropped 1 base, with 18 bases sitting between them. The CDR3 protein is CASRPGRGSLQETQYF. The CDR3 region has the DNA TGTGCCAGCAGGCCCGGTCGCGGTTCCCTCCAAGAGACCCAGTACTTC.

V and J are TRBV27 and TRBJ2-5; D gene unclear. The length of the CDR3 is 15 residues. The germline V and J ends were trimmed by 8 bases and 0 bases, with 16 bases remaining between them. Germline CDR1 is MNHEY and CDR2 is SMNVEV (reference sequence). DNA of the CDR3: TGTGCCAGCGGGTTGAGGAGCTCGTACCAAGAGACCCAGTACTTC. It codes for CASGLRSSYQETQYF.

V usage is TRBV18 and J usage is TRBJ2-1, with a weak D call TRBD1 (5 bases). Germline V CDR1 and CDR2: KGHSH, LQKENI. V gave up 3 bases and J gave up 4 bases, with 10 bases separating them. The CDR3 runs to 14 residues. CDR3: CASSPVGAYNEQFF. The CDR3 DNA sequence: TGTGCCAGCTCACCTGTAGGGGCATACAATGAGCAGTTCTTC.

This clonotype showed up many times. This chain uses TRBV12-3 or TRBV12-4 with TRBJ2-3, with D tentatively TRBD1 (6 bases). The CDR3 has 13 amino acids. The germline V and J ends were trimmed by 3 bases and 4 bases, with 8 bases remaining between them. The CDR3 sequence is CASSFQGPDTQYF. As DNA, the CDR3 is TGTGCCAGCAGTTTCCAGGGGCCAGATACGCAGTATTTT.

This clonotype was detected many times. The chain joins TRBV24-1 to TRBJ2-7; D unresolved. Germline V gene lookup returns CDR1 KGHDR and CDR2 SFDVKD. V was shortened by 8 bases and J by 2 bases, with 6 bases between the two germline ends. This CDR3 is built from 11 residues. In DNA form, the CDR3 reads TGTGCCACCATTTCGACCTACGAGCAGTACTTC. This gives the protein CATISTYEQYF.

The V and J genes are TRBV7-9 and TRBJ2-1, with a possible D match to TRBD1 (5 bases). This CDR3 contains 13 residues. V dropped 5 bases and J dropped 6 bases, with 11 bases sitting between them. Per germline, CDR1 SEHNR and CDR2 FQNEAQ (reference sequence). CDR3 amino acids: CASSAPGSNEQFF. The DNA of the CDR3 is TGTGCCAGCAGCGCGCCAGGGTCCAATGAGCAGTTCTTC. The full variable domain, rest sourced from reference TRBV7-9 and TRBJ2-1, is DTGVSQNPRHKITKRGQNVTFRCDPISEHNRLYWYRQTLGQGPEFLTYFQNEAQLEKSRLLSDRFSAERPKGSFSTLEIQRTEQGDSAMYLCASSAPGSNEQFFGPGTRLTVL.

This clonotype has a handful of counts. The chain combines TRBV12-3 or TRBV12-4 with TRBJ2-5, with D possibly TRBD2 on 5 matching bases. The length of the CDR3 is 13 residues. Trimming took off 6 bases at V and 3 bases at J, with 11 bases between the two ends. CDR3 DNA: TGTGCCAGCAGCCGGTGGAGGAAAGAGACCCAGTACTTC. This codes for CASSRWRKETQYF.

The chain couples TRBV2 to TRBJ2-3; the match to TRBD1 covers 9 bases. The V and J ends lost 9 bases and 5 bases, in that order; junction bases with no gene match: 12. The CDR3 is 15 amino acids. Germline V gene sequence: CDR1 SNHLY, CDR2 FYNNEI. The CDR3 here is CARVGRDRAGDTQYF. CDR3 nucleotide sequence: TGTGCCAGAGTAGGCCGGGACAGGGCAGGAGATACGCAGTATTTT.

This clonotype appeared a few times. The chain combines TRBV6-1 with TRBJ2-1, with TRBD2 identical over 12 bases. Germline-derived CDR1 and CDR2 are MNHNS and SASEGT. The CDR3 contains 14 residues. J was trimmed by 7 bases and V by 6 bases; bases with no gene match: 4. CDR3 bases: TGTGCCAGCAGGACTAGCGGGAGAGGGAATGAGCAGTTCTTC. This gives the protein CASRTSGRGNEQFF.

This clonotype has a single count. The chain combines TRBV9 with TRBJ2-3; D uncertain. The V and J ends lost 0 bases and 2 bases respectively, with 13 bases between them. The germline V gene encodes CDR1 SGDLS and CDR2 YYNGEE. This CDR3 spans 16 amino acids. The CDR3 loop reads CASSVEAETPTDTQYF. The CDR3 coding sequence is TGTGCCAGCAGCGTAGAGGCGGAGACTCCCACAGATACGCAGTATTTT.

This clonotype was seen only a few times. This rearrangement joins TRBV5-1 to TRBJ2-1; 11 nucleotides match TRBD2. The V and J ends lost 6 bases and 4 bases, in that order; junction bases with no gene match: 6. There are 15 residues in the CDR3. Germline-derived CDR1 and CDR2 are SGHRS and YFSETQ. The CDR3 region has the DNA TGCGCCAGCACATCGGGACTAGCGGATTACAATGAGCAGTTCTTC. Amino acid sequence: CASTSGLADYNEQFF.

The CDR3 region has the DNA TGTGCCTCCCGGACAGGGACCCCAAATGAGCAGTTCTTC. This encodes CASRTGTPNEQFF. The V and J genes are TRBV10-3 and TRBJ2-1, with 8 bases lining up with TRBD1. Germline V gene data show CDR1 as ENHRY and CDR2 as SYGVKD. The CDR3 runs 13 residues. Trimming took 11 bases from V and 7 from J; bases not matched to a gene: 10.

V usage is TRBV20-1 and J usage is TRBJ2-7, with TRBD2 matching 7 bases. The CDR3 has 14 residues. Germline values: CDR1 DFQATT, CDR2 SNEGSKA (reference sequence). The trim removed 4 bases at V and 2 bases at J, leaving 8 bases unmatched. The CDR3: CSAISGGLPYEQYF. The CDR3 bases are TGCAGTGCTATATCGGGAGGCCTTCCCTACGAGCAGTACTTC.